This TCR beta chain was sequenced in a study of blood T cell repertoires in COVID-19. Study-level background: From the United States, Italy and Spain came samples of acute and convalescent COVID-19. PBMCs, B-cell-depleted T cells, or T cells provided the cDNA or gDNA that made up the material.

Germline-derived CDR1 and CDR2 are MNHNY and SVGAGI (reference sequence). This CDR3 is built from 18 residues. The ends were cut back, 5 bases at V and 0 bases at J, with 20 bases in the middle. In the original workflow: Reference gene primer amplification gave estimated nucleated cell counts. The protocol was immunoSEQ multiplex PCR, while the TCRdb copy is restricted to in-frame clones and leaves out a portion. V and J calls and clone size are given by that table; D and trimming were obtained from the DNA. Here the sample spans 250,000 to 350,000 clones, more than 85% being singletons. The rearrangement uses TRBV6-6 and TRBJ1-5, with D possibly being TRBD1 (5 bases). The clonotype originates from a man under 40 with acute or convalescent COVID-19. Sequencing was done on a sample of peripheral blood. CDR3 sequence reads: CASSPLMWGRGSNQPQHF. CDR3 nucleotide sequence: TGTGCCAGCAGTCCCCTCATGTGGGGTAGGGGTAGCAATCAGCCCCAGCATTTT.